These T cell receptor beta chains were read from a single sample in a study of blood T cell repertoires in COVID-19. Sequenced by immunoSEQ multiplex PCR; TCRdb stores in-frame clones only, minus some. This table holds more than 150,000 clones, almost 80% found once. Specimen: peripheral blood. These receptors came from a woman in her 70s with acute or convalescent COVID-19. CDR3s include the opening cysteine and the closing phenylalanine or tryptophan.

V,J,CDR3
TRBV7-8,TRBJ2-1,CASSPGLAGGEQFF
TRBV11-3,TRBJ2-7,CASSLRHDAYEQYF
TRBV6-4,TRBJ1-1,CASSAGRAGNTEAFF
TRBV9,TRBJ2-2,CASSVGLAGPTGELFF
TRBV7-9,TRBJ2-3,CASSSPYEREGPDTQYF
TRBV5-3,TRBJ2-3,CARSLVGTDTQYF
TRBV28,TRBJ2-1,CASSLRHEQFF
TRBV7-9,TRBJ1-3,CASSPKSGQGNSRGNTIYF
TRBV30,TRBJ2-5,CAWKGTRETQYF
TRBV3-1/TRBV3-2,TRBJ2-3,CASSPAGGTFGTDTQYF
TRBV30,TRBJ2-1,CACRGLAGGFSSYNEQFF
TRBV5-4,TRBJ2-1,CASSRGVLAGGRSSYNEQFF
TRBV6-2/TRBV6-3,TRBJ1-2,CASSYSPPIYGYTF
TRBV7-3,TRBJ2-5,CASSLMQQETQYF
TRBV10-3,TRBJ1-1,CASCQGTEAFF